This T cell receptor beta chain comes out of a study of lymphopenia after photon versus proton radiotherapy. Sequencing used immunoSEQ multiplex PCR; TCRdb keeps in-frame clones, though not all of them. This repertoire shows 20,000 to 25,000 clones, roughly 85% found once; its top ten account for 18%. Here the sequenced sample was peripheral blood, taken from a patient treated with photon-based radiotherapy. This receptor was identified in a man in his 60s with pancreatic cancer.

DNA for the CDR3: TGTGCCTGGAGTGGTGGGACAGGGAGCTTCCACTATGGCTACACCTTC. It encodes CAWSGGTGSFHYGYTF. The rearrangement uses TRBV30 and TRBJ1-2; TRBD1 aligns across 9 bases. Germline V lookup: CDR1 GTSNPN, CDR2 SVGIG (reference sequence). This CDR3 is 16 amino acids long. J gave up 3 bases and V 1 base, and 9 bases lay outside the gene matches.